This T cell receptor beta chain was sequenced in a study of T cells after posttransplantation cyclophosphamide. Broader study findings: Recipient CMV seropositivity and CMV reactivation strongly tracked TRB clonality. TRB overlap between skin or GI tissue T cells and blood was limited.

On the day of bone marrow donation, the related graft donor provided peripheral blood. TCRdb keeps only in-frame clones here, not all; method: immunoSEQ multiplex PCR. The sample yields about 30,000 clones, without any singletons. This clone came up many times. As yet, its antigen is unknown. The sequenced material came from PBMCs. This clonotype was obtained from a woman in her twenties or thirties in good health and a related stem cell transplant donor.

The chain's CDR3 is CASSQDAQAAEKLFF. The DNA for the CDR3 is TGCGCCAGCAGCCAAGATGCCCAGGCCGCGGAAAAACTGTTTTTT. The chain employs TRBV4-3 and TRBJ1-4, with D hard to call. Germline CDR1 reads LGHNA; CDR2 reads YSLEER. V gave up 0 bases and J gave up 8 bases, with 13 bases separating them. CDR3 length: 15 amino acids.